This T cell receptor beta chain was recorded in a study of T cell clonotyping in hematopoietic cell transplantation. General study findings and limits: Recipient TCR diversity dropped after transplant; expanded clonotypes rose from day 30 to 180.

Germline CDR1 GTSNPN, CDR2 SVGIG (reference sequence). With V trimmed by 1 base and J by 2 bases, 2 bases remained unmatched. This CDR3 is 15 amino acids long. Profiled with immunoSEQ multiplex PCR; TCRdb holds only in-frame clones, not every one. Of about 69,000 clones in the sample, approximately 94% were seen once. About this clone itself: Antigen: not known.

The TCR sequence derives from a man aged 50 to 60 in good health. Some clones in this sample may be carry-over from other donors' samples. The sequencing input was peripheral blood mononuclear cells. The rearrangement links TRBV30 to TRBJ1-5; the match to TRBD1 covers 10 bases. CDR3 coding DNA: TGTGCCTGGAGTGACGGACAGGGGGGCAATCAGCCCCAGCATTTT. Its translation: CAWSDGQGGNQPQHF.